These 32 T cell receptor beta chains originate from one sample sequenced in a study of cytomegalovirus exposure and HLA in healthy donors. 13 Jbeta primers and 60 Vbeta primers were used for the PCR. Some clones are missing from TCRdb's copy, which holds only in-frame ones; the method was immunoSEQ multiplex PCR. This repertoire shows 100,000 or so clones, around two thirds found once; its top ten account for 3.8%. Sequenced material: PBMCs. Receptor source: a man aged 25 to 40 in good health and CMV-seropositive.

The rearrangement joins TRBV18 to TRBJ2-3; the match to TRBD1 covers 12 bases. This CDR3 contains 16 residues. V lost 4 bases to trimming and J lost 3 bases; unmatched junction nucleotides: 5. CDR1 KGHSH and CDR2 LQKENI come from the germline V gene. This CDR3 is CASSQGTGGQTDTQYF. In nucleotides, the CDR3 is TGTGCCAGCTCACAAGGGACAGGGGGCCAGACAGATACGCAGTATTTT. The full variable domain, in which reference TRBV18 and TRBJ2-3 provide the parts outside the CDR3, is NAGVMQNPRHLVRRRGQEARLRCSPMKGHSHVYWYRQLPEEGLKFMVYLQKENIIDESGMPKERFSAEFPKEGPSILRIQQVVRGDSAAYFCASSQGTGGQTDTQYFGPGTRLTVL.

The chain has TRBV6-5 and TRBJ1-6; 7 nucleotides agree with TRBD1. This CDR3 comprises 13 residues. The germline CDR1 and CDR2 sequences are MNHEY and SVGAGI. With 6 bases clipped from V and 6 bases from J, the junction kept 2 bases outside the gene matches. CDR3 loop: CASRTGFNSPLHF. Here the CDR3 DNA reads TGTGCCAGCAGGACAGGGTTTAATTCACCCCTCCACTTT.

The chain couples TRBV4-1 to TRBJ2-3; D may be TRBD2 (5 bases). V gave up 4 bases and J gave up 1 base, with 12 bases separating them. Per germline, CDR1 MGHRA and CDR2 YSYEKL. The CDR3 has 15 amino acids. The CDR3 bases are TGCGCCAGCAGCCTCTCTCCGCGGGGCACAGATACGCAGTATTTT. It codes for CASSLSPRGTDTQYF.

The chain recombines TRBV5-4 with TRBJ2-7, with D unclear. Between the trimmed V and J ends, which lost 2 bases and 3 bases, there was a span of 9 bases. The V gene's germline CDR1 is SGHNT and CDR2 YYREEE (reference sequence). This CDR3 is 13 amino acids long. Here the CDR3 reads CASSFTVGYEQYF. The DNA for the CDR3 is TGTGCCAGCAGCTTCACGGTCGGCTACGAGCAGTACTTC.

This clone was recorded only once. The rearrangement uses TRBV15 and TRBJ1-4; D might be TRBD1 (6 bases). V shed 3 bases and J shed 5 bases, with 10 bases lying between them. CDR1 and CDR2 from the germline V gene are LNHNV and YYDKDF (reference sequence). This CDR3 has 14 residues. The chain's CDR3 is CATSSRGWNEKLFF. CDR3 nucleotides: TGTGCCACCAGCAGCAGGGGTTGGAATGAAAAACTGTTTTTT.

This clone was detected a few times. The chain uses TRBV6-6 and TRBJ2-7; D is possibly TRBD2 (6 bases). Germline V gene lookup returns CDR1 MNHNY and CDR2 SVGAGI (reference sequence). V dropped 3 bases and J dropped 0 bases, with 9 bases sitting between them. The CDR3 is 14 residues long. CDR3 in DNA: TGTGCCAGCAGTTATGGGGACTTCTCCTACGAGCAGTACTTC. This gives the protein CASSYGDFSYEQYF.

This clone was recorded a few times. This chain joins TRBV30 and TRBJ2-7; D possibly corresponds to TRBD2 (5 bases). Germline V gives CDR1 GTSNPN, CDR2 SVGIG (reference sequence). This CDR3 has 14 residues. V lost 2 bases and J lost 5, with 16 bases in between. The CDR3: CAWSPTSAGDEQYF. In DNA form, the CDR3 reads TGTGCCTGGAGTCCCACGTCGGCCGGGGACGAGCAGTACTTC. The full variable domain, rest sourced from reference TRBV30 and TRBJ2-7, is SQTIHQWPATLVQPVGSPLSLECTVEGTSNPNLYWYRQAAGRGLQLLFYSVGIGQISSEVPQNLSASRPQDRQFILSSKKLLLSDSGFYLCAWSPTSAGDEQYFGPGTRLTVT.

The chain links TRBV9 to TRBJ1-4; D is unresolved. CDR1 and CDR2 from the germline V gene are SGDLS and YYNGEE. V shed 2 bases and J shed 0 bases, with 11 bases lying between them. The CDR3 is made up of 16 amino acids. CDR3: CASSVAAGTTNEKLFF. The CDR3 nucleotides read TGTGCCAGCAGCGTTGCGGCGGGAACAACTAATGAAAAACTGTTTTTT.

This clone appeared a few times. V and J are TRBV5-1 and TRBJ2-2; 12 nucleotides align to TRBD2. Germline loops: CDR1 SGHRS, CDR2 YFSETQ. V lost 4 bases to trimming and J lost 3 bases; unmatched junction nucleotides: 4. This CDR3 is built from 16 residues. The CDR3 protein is CASSPLAGGDTGELFF. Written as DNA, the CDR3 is TGCGCCAGCAGCCCCCTAGCGGGGGGGGACACCGGGGAGCTGTTTTTT.

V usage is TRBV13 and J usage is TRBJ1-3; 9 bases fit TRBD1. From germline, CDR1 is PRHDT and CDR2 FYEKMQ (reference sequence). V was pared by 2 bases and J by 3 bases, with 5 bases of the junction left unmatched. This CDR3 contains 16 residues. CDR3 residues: CASSLRQGGFGNTIYF. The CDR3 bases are TGTGCCAGCAGCTTACGACAGGGGGGTTTTGGAAACACCATATATTTT.

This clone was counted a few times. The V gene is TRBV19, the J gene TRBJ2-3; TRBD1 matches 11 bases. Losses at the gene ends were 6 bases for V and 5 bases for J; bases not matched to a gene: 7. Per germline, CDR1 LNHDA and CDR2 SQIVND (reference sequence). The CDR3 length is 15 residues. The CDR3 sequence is CASRSDRGQGDTQYF. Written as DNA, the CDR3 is TGTGCCAGTAGATCGGACAGGGGGCAGGGAGATACGCAGTATTTT.

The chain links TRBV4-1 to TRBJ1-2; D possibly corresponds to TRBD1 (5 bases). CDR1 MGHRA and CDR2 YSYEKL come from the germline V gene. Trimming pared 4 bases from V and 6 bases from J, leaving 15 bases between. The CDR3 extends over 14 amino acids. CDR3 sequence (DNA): TGCGCCAGCAGCCGGCCCGGTGGGGGGGATGGCTACACCTTC. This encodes CASSRPGGGDGYTF.

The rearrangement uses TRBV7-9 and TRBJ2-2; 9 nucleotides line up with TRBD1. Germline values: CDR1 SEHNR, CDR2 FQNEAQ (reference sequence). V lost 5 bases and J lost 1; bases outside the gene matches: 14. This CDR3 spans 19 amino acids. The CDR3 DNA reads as TGTGCCAGCAGCACGAGACAGGGGGAATTTTCTTTGAACACCGGGGAGCTGTTTTTT. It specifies CASSTRQGEFSLNTGELFF. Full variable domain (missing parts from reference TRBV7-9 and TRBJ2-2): DTGVSQNPRHKITKRGQNVTFRCDPISEHNRLYWYRQTLGQGPEFLTYFQNEAQLEKSRLLSDRFSAERPKGSFSTLEIQRTEQGDSAMYLCASSTRQGEFSLNTGELFFGEGSRLTVL.

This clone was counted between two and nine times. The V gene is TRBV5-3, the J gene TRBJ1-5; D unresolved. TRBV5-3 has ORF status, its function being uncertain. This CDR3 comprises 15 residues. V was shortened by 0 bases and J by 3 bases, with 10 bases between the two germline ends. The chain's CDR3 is CARSLVTNHNQPQHF. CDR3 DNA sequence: TGTGCCAGAAGCTTGGTCACAAACCACAATCAGCCCCAGCATTTT.

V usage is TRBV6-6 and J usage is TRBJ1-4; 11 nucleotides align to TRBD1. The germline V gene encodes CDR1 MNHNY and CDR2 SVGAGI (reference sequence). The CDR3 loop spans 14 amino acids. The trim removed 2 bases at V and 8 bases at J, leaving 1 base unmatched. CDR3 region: CASSYGTGGEKLFF. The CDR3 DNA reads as TGTGCCAGCAGTTACGGGACAGGGGGAGAAAAACTGTTTTTT.

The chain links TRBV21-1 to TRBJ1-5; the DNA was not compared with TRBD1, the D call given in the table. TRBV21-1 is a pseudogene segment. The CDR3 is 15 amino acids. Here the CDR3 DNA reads TGTGCCAGCAGCAACCCGGGACAGGACCAGCAGCCCCAGCATTTT. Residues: CASSNPGQDQQPQHF.

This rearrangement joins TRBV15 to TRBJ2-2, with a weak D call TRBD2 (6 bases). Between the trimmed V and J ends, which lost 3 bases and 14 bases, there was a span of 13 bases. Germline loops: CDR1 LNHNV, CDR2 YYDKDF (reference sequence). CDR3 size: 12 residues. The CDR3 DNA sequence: TGTGCCACCAGCAGCCAATCGGGAGAACTGTTTTTT. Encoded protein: CATSSQSGELFF.

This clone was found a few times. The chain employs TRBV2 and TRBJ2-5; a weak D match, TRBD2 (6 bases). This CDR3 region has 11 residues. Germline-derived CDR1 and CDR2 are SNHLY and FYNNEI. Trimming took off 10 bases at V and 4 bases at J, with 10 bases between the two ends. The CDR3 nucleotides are TGTGCCACGGGGCGGGGAGAGACCCAGTACTTC. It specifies CATGRGETQYF.

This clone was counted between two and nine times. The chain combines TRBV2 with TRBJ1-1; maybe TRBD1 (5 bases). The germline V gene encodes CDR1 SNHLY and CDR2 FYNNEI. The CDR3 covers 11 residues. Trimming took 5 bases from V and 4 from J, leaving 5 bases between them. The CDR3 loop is CASSRGTEAFF. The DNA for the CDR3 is TGTGCCAGCAGTAGGGGCACTGAAGCTTTCTTT.

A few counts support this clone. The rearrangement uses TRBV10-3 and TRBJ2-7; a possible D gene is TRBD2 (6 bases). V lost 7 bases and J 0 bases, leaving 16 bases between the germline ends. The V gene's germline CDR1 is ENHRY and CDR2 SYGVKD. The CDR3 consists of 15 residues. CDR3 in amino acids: CAIKAGGASSYEQYF. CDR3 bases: TGTGCCATCAAGGCGGGCGGGGCCAGCTCCTACGAGCAGTACTTC.

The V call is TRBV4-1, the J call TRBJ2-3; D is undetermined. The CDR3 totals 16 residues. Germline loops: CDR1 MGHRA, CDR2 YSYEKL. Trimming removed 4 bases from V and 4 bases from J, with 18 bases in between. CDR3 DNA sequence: TGCGCCAGCAGCCTTCTTGGCCAGGTCGCGCCAGATACGCAGTATTTT. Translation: CASSLLGQVAPDTQYF.

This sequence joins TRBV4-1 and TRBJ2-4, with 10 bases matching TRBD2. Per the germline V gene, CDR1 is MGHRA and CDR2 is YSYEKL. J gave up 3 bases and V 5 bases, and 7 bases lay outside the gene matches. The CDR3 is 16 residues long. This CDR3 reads CASSSTASGGKNIQYF. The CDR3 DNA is TGCGCCAGCAGCAGTACGGCTAGCGGGGGCAAAAACATTCAGTACTTC.

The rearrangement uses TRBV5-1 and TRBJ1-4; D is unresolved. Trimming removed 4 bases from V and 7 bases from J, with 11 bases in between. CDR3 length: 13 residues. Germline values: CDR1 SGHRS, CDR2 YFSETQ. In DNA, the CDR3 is TGCGCCAGCAGCCCTAGAACCGGTGAAAAACTGTTTTTT. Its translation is CASSPRTGEKLFF.

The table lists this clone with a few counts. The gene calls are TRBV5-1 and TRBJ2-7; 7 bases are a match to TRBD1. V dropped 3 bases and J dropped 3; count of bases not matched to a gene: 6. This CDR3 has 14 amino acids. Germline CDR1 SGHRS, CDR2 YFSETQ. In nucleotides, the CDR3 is TGCGCCAGCAGCTCTCCCGGGACAGACTACGAGCAGTACTTC. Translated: CASSSPGTDYEQYF. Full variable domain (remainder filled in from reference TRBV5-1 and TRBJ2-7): KAGVTQTPRYLIKTRGQQVTLSCSPISGHRSVSWYQQTPGQGLQFLFEYFSETQRNKGNFPGRFSGRQFSNSRSEMNVSTLELGDSALYLCASSSPGTDYEQYFGPGTRLTVT.

CDR3 sequence (DNA): TGTGCCAGTAGTTTATTAGGGGCGAACACTGAAGCTTTCTTT. Translation gives CASSLLGANTEAFF. J is TRBJ1-1 and V is TRBV19; tentatively, D is TRBD1 (5 bases). Germline lookup yields CDR1 LNHDA and CDR2 SQIVND (reference sequence). The CDR3 sequence is 14 residues long. V was cut by 5 bases and J by 1 base, with 11 bases left in between.

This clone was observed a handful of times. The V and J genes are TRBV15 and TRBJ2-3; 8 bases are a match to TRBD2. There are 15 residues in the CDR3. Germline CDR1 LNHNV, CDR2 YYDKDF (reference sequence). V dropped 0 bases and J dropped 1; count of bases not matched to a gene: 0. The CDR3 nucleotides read TGTGCCACCAGCAGAGAGCGGGGGGGCACAGATACGCAGTATTTT. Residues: CATSRERGGTDTQYF.

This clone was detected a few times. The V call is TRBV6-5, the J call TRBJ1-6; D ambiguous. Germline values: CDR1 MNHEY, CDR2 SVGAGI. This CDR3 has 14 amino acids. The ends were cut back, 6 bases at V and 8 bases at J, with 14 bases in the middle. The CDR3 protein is CASSSRGRDSPLHF. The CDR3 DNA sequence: TGTGCCAGCAGCTCCCGAGGGAGGGATTCACCCCTCCACTTT.

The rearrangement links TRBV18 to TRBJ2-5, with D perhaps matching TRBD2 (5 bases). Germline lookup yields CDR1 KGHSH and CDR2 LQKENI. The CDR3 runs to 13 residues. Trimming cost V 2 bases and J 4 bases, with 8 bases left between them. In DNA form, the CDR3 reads TGTGCCAGCTCACCAATGGGGAGAGAGACCCAGTACTTC. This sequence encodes CASSPMGRETQYF.

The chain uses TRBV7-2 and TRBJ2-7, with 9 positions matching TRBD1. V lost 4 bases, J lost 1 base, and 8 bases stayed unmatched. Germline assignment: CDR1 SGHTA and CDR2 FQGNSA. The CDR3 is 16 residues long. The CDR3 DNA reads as TGTGCCAGCAGCTCCCTTACCGGGACAGGGTCCTACGAGCAGTACTTC. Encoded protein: CASSSLTGTGSYEQYF.

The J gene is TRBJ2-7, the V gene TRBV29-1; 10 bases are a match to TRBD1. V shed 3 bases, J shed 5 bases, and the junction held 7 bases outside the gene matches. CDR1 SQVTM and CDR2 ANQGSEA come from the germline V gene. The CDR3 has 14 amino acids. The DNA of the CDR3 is TGCAGCGTTGATAGGGGGACAGGGGAAAACGAGCAGTACTTC. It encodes CSVDRGTGENEQYF.

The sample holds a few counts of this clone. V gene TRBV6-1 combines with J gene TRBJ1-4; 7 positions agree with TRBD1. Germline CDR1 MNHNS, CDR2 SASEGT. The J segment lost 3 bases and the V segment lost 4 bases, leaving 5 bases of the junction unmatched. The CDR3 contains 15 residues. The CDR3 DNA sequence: TGTGCCAGCAGTGCCCTAGGGACAGCTAATGAAAAACTGTTTTTT. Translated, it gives CASSALGTANEKLFF.

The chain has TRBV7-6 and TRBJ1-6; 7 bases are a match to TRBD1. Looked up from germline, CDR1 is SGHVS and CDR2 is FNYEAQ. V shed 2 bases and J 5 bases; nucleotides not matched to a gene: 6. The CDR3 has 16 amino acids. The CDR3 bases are TGTGCCAGCAGCTTACTCGACAGGGACGATAATTCACCCCTCCACTTT. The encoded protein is CASSLLDRDDNSPLHF.